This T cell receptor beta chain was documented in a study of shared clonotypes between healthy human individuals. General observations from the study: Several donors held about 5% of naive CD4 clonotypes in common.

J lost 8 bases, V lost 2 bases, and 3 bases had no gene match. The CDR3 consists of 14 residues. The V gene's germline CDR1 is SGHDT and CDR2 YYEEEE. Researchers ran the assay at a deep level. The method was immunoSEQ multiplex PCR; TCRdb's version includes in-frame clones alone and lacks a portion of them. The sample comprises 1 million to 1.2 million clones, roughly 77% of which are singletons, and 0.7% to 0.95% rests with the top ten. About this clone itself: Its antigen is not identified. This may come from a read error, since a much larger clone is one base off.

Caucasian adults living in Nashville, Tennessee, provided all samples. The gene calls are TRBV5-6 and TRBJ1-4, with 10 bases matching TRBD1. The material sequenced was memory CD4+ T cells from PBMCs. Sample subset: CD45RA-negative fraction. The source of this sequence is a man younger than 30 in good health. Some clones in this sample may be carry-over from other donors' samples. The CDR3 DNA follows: TGTGCCAGCAGCTTTGGGACAGGGGACGAAAAACTGTTTTTT. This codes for CASSFGTGDEKLFF.